This TCR beta chain comes out of a study of cytomegalovirus exposure and HLA in healthy donors. In germline, CDR1 is SGHDT, CDR2 YYEEEE. The CDR3 covers 14 residues. Trimming cost V 0 bases and J 9 bases, with 16 bases left between them. The data were produced by immunoSEQ multiplex PCR, yet TCRdb's version contains in-frame clones alone and is incomplete. The data hold about 220,000 clones, with about 90% observed a single time. The rearrangement joins TRBV5-6 to TRBJ2-7; the D is unclear. The sequencing sample was made of PBMCs. This sequence originates from a woman aged 18-29 years in good health and CMV-seronegative. The CDR3 sequence is CASSLAFASARQYF. Written as DNA, the CDR3 is TGTGCCAGCAGCTTGGCTTTTGCCTCAGCGAGGCAGTACTTC.